Included here is one T cell receptor (beta chain) sequence, with context. This clonotype came up a few times. No antigen is known for it. Within one base of it there is no much larger clone, and no base qualities were kept. Libraries came from PCR. Data came from a HiSeq X Ten. High-throughput sequencing was used to characterize the TCR repertoires. Clones were called with MiXCR by TCRdb after fastp trimmed the public reads at Q25, and only in-frame beta chains were retained. Rows merge per CDR3 protein into single entries with the most common DNA and genes. The sample data list under 20,000 distinct CDR3 sequences, and 46% of these were observed just once. In total, the top ten clones hold roughly 32% of the sample. Including the terminal cysteine and phenylalanine, the CDR3 comprises 14 residues. The retained sequence is limited to the CDR3, 42 bases, with the frame set at the first base. Deletion took 3 bases off V and 1 base off J, with a span of 6 bases between the germline ends. From a lookup of the germline V gene, CDR1 and CDR2 are SGHTA and FQGNSA.

The sample is drawn from a study of esophageal squamous cell carcinoma under preoperative chemotherapy (dated by TCRdb to the late 2010s). About the full investigation: TCR repertoires were profiled in both peripheral blood T cells and tumor-infiltrating lymphocytes. Repertoires from samples obtained before paclitaxel-nedaplatin therapy were compared with repertoires from samples obtained after paclitaxel-nedaplatin therapy. The effects of paclitaxel-nedaplatin chemotherapy on T-cell receptor repertoires in patients with esophageal squamous cell carcinoma were assessed. About 5 patients with primary esophageal squamous cell carcinoma were included in the cohort.

Interpreted using the paper, the time point label stands for: after preoperative PTX-NDP chemotherapy. Before surgery, patients were given paclitaxel-nedaplatin as preoperative chemotherapy. Overall results and qualifications from the work: Immediate and substantial changes in clonotype frequency were induced by paclitaxel-nedaplatin therapy, and contraction rather than amplification was more likely to be observed among abundant clones. Tumor-infiltrating lymphocytes after treatment appeared to come partly from peripheral T cells migrating into the tumor, rather than solely from local clonal changes. After chemotherapy, TCR diversity rose significantly in peripheral T cells, but this increase was not seen in tumor-infiltrating lymphocytes. A small cohort was used, with only a handful of patients with esophageal squamous cell carcinoma being analyzed.

The source of this sequence is a human donor with esophageal squamous cell carcinoma. The donor label of this sample is uncertain. Sampling took place from a patient given preoperative chemotherapy. The V and J genes are TRBV7-2 and TRBJ2-2, with an unclear D gene assignment. The DNA sequence reads TGTGCCAGCAGCTTGCTAATGAACACCGGGGAGCTGTTTTTT. Its amino acids are CASSLLMNTGELFF.